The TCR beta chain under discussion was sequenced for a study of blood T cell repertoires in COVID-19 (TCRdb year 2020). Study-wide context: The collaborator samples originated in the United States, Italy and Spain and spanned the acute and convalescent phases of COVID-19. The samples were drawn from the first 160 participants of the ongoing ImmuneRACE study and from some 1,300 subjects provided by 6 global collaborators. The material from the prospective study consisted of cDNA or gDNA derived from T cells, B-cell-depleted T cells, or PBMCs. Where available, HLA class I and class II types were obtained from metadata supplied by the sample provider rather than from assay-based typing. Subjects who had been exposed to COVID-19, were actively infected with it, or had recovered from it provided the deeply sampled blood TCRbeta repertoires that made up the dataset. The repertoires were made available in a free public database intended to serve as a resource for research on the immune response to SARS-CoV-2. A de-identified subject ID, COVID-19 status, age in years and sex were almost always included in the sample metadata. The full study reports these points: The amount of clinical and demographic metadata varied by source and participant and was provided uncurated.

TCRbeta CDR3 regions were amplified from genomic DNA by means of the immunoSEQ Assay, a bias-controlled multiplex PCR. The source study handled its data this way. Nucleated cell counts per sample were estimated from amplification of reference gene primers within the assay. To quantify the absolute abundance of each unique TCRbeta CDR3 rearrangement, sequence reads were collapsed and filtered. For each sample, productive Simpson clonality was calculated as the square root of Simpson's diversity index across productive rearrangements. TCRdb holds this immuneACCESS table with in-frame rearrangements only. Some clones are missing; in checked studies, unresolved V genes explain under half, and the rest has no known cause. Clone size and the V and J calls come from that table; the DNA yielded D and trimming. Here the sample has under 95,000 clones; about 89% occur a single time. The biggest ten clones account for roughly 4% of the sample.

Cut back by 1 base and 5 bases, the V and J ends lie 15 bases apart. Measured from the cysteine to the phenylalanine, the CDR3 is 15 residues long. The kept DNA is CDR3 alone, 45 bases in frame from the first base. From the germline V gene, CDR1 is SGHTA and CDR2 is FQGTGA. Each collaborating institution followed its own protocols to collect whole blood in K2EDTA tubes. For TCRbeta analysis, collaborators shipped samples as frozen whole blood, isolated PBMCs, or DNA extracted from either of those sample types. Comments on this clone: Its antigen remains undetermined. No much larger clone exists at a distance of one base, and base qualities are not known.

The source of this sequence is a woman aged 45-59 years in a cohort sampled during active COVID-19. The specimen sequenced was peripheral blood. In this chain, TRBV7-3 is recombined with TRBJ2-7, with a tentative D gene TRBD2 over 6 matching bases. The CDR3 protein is CASSLNGDSRDEQYF. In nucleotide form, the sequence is TGTGCCAGCAGCTTAAACGGGGACTCACGAGACGAGCAGTACTTC.